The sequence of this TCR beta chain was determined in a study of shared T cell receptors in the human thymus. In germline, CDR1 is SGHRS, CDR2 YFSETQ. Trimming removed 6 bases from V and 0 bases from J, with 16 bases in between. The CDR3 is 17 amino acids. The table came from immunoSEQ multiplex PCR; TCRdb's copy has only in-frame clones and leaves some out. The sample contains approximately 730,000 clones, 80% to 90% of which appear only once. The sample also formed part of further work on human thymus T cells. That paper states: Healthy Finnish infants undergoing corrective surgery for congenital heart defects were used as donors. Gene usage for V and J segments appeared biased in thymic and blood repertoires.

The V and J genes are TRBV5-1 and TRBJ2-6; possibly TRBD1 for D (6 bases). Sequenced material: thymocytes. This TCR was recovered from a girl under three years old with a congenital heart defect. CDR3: CASTLTGPSSGANVLTF. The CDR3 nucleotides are TGCGCCAGCACCCTGACAGGCCCCAGCTCTGGGGCCAACGTCCTGACTTTC.